Presented here are 23 T cell receptor beta chains from one specimen sequenced in a study of molecular identifiers for immune sequencing clone quantification. MiXCR was run by TCRdb on the PCR reads, yielding one entry per CDR3 protein. The repertoire has about half a million distinct CDR3 sequences, 25% of them found once; the top ten carry around 0.8%. The sequenced sample was naive CD8+ T cells from blood, with Jurkat cell RNA spiked in. As for subset: FACS-sorted CD8+CD4-CCR7+CD45RA+ naive T cells. These receptors were obtained from a human donor in good health. Some libraries in this study had Jurkat cell RNA spiked in.

This clonotype showed up just a few times. A much larger clonotype is one base distant, so this may be a read error. This chain connects TRBV7-2 to TRBJ2-7; D perhaps matches TRBD2 (5 bases). The germline CDR1 and CDR2 sequences are SGHTA and FQGNSA. CDR3 length: 13 amino acids. DNA of the CDR3: TGTGCCAGCAGCGCATGGACTGGGTACGCGCAGTACTTC. Its translation is CASSAWTGYAQYF.

V gene TRBV28 combines with J gene TRBJ1-5; D gene uncertain. V was trimmed by 6 bases and J by 0 bases, leaving 9 bases between them. CDR1 is MDHEN, CDR2 SYDVKM, per germline. CDR3 size: 14 residues. The CDR3: CASRSTYSNQPQHF. The CDR3 DNA is TGTGCCAGCAGGTCCACCTATAGCAATCAGCCCCAGCATTTT. Complete variable domain (other parts from reference TRBV28 and TRBJ1-5): DVKVTQSSRYLVKRTGEKVFLECVQDMDHENMFWYRQDPGLGLRLIYFSYDVKMKEKGDIPEGYSVSREKKERFSLILESASTNQTSMYLCASRSTYSNQPQHFGDGTRLSIL.

This clonotype has a count of ten or more. The chain's CDR3 is CASSQDWQGLAQPQHF. The CDR3 DNA reads as TGCGCCAGCAGCCAAGATTGGCAGGGGTTGGCTCAGCCCCAGCATTTT. The rearrangement uses TRBV4-3 and TRBJ1-5, with D perhaps matching TRBD1 (6 bases). The length of the CDR3 is 16 residues. Germline CDR1 is LGHNA and CDR2 is YSLEER. V lost 0 bases, J lost 6 bases, and 15 bases lay in between.

V is TRBV9 and J is TRBJ2-4; 7 positions agree with TRBD2. There are 16 residues in the CDR3. The V segment lost 0 bases and the J segment 8 bases; nucleotides outside the gene matches: 11. Germline V gene sequence: CDR1 SGDLS, CDR2 YYNGEE. DNA of the CDR3: TGTGCCAGCAGCGTAGAAGCGGGACTAAGAACGGACATTCAGTACTTC. This sequence encodes CASSVEAGLRTDIQYF. Full variable domain (rest looked up from reference TRBV9 and TRBJ2-4): DSGVTQTPKHLITATGQRVTLRCSPRSGDLSVYWYQQSLDQGLQFLIQYYNGEERAKGNILERFSAQQFPDLHSELNLSSLELGDSALYFCASSVEAGLRTDIQYFGAGTRLSVL.

At least ten counts were recorded for this clonotype. This chain connects TRBV9 to TRBJ2-7, with D hard to call. This CDR3 is built from 12 residues. V was shortened by 1 base and J by 3 bases, with 5 bases between the two germline ends. Germline V lookup: CDR1 SGDLS, CDR2 YYNGEE. The CDR3 loop reads CASSVTGYEQYF. Here the CDR3 DNA reads TGTGCCAGCAGCGTAACGGGCTACGAGCAGTACTTC. The full variable domain, rest sourced from reference TRBV9 and TRBJ2-7, is DSGVTQTPKHLITATGQRVTLRCSPRSGDLSVYWYQQSLDQGLQFLIQYYNGEERAKGNILERFSAQQFPDLHSELNLSSLELGDSALYFCASSVTGYEQYFGPGTRLTVT.

There are many counts of this clonotype. This chain connects TRBV29-1 to TRBJ1-1; no clear D gene. The CDR3 extends over 11 amino acids. The germline CDR1 and CDR2 sequences are SQVTM and ANQGSEA. CDR3 coding DNA: TGCAGAGGTGGGAGTTACACTGAAGCTTTCTTT. Protein: CRGGSYTEAFF.

In regard to this clonotype: The conserved final phenylalanine or tryptophan is absent from the CDR3, which likely points to a read error. The J gene is TRBJ1-1, the V gene TRBV12-5; D remains ambiguous. CDR1 and CDR2 (germline): LGHNT, FRNRAP. The CDR3 is 11 amino acids. Trimming stripped 0 bases from V and 7 bases from J, with 3 bases between. This CDR3 reads CASGLVGEAFI. CDR3 DNA: TGTGCTAGTGGTTTGGTCGGTGAAGCTTTCATT.

This clonotype was recorded a few times. The chain joins TRBV6-6 to TRBJ2-3; 9 nucleotides match TRBD2. V lost 4 bases, J lost 6 bases, and 11 bases stayed unmatched. The length of the CDR3 is 16 residues. From germline, CDR1 is MNHNY and CDR2 SVGAGI (reference sequence). The CDR3 DNA reads as TGTGCCAGCAGTTTTTTAGCGGGAGTGGGGCATGATACGCAGTATTTT. This encodes CASSFLAGVGHDTQYF.

This clonotype was picked up many times. V is TRBV29-1 and J is TRBJ1-1; weak D call: TRBD1 (5 bases). V shed 6 bases and J shed 11 bases, with 13 bases lying between them. Germline CDR1 reads SQVTM; CDR2 reads ANQGSEA. The CDR3 extends over 10 amino acids. The CDR3 nucleotides read TGCAGCGTGCGAGGGGTTATGGCTTTCTTT. Its protein product is CSVRGVMAFF.

The genes are TRBV2 and TRBJ2-3; 8 bases are a match to TRBD2. This CDR3 is built from 18 residues. Per germline, CDR1 SNHLY and CDR2 FYNNEI. V lost 2 bases to trimming and J lost 0 bases; unmatched junction nucleotides: 10. DNA for the CDR3: TGTGCCAGCAGTGAACCTAGCGGGCTCGACTTTAGCACAGATACGCAGTATTTT. Translation: CASSEPSGLDFSTDTQYF.

This clonotype has a count of ten or more. V usage is TRBV11-2 and J usage is TRBJ2-7; 10 positions agree with TRBD2. V shed 5 bases and J 5 bases; nucleotides not matched to a gene: 3. Germline assignment: CDR1 SGHAT and CDR2 FQNNGV. This CDR3 region has 13 residues. The CDR3 spells CASSLGLANEQYF. The CDR3, as DNA: TGTGCCAGCAGCCTGGGACTAGCGAACGAGCAGTACTTC.

This clonotype was observed a few times. V and J are TRBV7-2 and TRBJ2-7, with D possibly being TRBD1 or TRBD2 (5 bases each). The V end was cut by 5 bases, the J end by 0 bases, with 14 bases between. The CDR3 covers 15 residues. Germline CDR1 reads SGHTA; CDR2 reads FQGNSA. CDR3 region: CASSPTRESSYEQYF. CDR3 nucleotide sequence: TGTGCCAGCAGCCCTACCAGGGAGAGCTCCTACGAGCAGTACTTC.

This clonotype was seen repeatedly, ten times or more. This chain connects TRBV29-1 to TRBJ1-1; D is undetermined. CDR3 length: 11 amino acids. The ends were cut back, 6 bases at V and 8 bases at J, with 13 bases in the middle. Germline values: CDR1 SQVTM, CDR2 ANQGSEA. Here the CDR3 DNA reads TGCAGCGTCCTCTCGGAGCTAGAAGCTTTCTTT. Its protein product is CSVLSELEAFF. Combining the CDR3 with reference TRBV29-1 and TRBJ1-1 gives the whole variable domain SAVISQKPSRDICQRGTSLTIQCQVDSQVTMMFWYRQQPGQSLTLIATANQGSEATYESGFVIDKFPISRPNLTFSTLTVSNMSPEDSSIYLCSVLSELEAFFGQGTRLTVV.

Here the CDR3 DNA reads TGTGCCAGCAGTTATTGGAGCTCTGGAAACACCATATATTTT. Translating gives CASSYWSSGNTIYF. J is TRBJ1-3 and V is TRBV6-2 or TRBV6-3, with D uncertain. Trimming removed 3 bases at V and 0 bases at J, with 6 bases between. The germline CDR1 and CDR2 sequences are MNHEY and SVGEGT. This CDR3 comprises 14 residues.

Turning to this clonotype: This clone may be a read error of a much larger clone one base away. The chain combines TRBV29-1 with TRBJ2-5, with 7 nucleotides matching TRBD1. This CDR3 spans 13 amino acids. Germline lookup yields CDR1 SQVTM and CDR2 ANQGSEA. V dropped 7 bases and J dropped 6; count of bases not matched to a gene: 11. CDR3 loop: CSANGQAGKTQYF. The DNA for the CDR3 is TGCAGCGCGAATGGACAGGCCGGGAAGACCCAGTACTTC.

The V and J genes are TRBV5-6 and TRBJ2-6; D gene ambiguous. Trimming cost V 4 bases and J 2 bases, with 7 bases left between them. The CDR3 loop spans 14 amino acids. Germline CDR1 SGHDT, CDR2 YYEEEE. Written as DNA, the CDR3 is TGTGCCAGCAGCCCGAGCCCTGGGGCCAACGTCCTGACTTTC. Amino acids: CASSPSPGANVLTF.

The chain recombines TRBV15 with TRBJ1-5, with D hard to call. Trimming removed 0 bases at V and 5 bases at J, with 8 bases between. The CDR3 contains 14 residues. The germline V gene has CDR1 LNHNV and CDR2 YYDKDF (reference sequence). For the CDR3, the DNA is TGTGCCACCAGCAGAGATCGCCGCCATCAGCCCCAGCATTTT. Protein: CATSRDRRHQPQHF. The full variable domain, completed using reference TRBV15 and TRBJ1-5, is DAMVIQNPRYQVTQFGKPVTLSCSQTLNHNVMYWYQQKSSQAPKLLFHYYDKDFNNEADTPDNFQSRRPNTSFCFLDIRSPGLGDTAMYLCATSRDRRHQPQHFGDGTRLSIL.

Regarding this clonotype: Lacking the conserved final phenylalanine or tryptophan, this CDR3 likely reflects a read error. The chain carries TRBV19 and TRBJ2-7, with 9 bases identical to TRBD1. CDR1 LNHDA and CDR2 SQIVND come from the germline V gene (reference sequence). The CDR3 is 15 amino acids. V lost 6 bases, J lost 2 bases, and 8 bases stayed unmatched. The CDR3, as DNA: TGTGCCAGTAGCGAAGGGACAGGGTTGACCTACGAGCAGTACTCC. Translated, it gives CASSEGTGLTYEQYS.

This clonotype has just a few counts. An end of the junction does not agree with germline; a read error may underlie this. The chain recombines TRBV6-2 or TRBV6-3 with TRBJ2-1; 12 bases agree with TRBD2. Germline V CDR1 and CDR2: MNHEY, SVGEGT. The length of the CDR3 is 13 residues. CDR3 sequence: CASSYASGREGVF. CDR3 DNA: TGTGCCAGCAGTTACGCTAGCGGGAGGGAAGGGGTCTTC.

J is TRBJ2-5 and V is TRBV4-1; a possible D gene is TRBD2 (5 bases). Germline values: CDR1 MGHRA, CDR2 YSYEKL. V shed 1 base and J shed 3 bases, with 15 bases lying between them. The CDR3 is 16 residues long. The CDR3 loop reads CASSQVVSGKKETQYF. CDR3 coding DNA: TGCGCCAGCAGCCAAGTGGTGTCGGGGAAAAAAGAGACCCAGTACTTC.

The chain joins TRBV6-5 to TRBJ2-7, with 7 positions matching TRBD1. The trim removed 6 bases at V and 6 bases at J, leaving 5 bases unmatched. The CDR3 extends over 12 amino acids. Germline-derived CDR1 and CDR2 are MNHEY and SVGAGI. CDR3 DNA sequence: TGTGCCAGCAGCCGAGACAGGGCCGAGCAGTACTTC. This translates into CASSRDRAEQYF.

The rearrangement uses TRBV12-3 or TRBV12-4 and TRBJ2-1, with 12 bases that match TRBD2. With V trimmed by 3 bases and J by 10 bases, 4 bases remained unmatched. The CDR3 is made up of 14 amino acids. The CDR3 bases are TGTGCCAGCAGTTTCCTAGCGGGGGGGCGGGAGCAGTTCTTC. Its translation is CASSFLAGGREQFF.

This clonotype was seen only a few times. This chain joins TRBV7-9 and TRBJ2-1, with D perhaps assigned TRBD1 or TRBD2 (5 bases each). V lost 1 base and J lost 6, with 10 bases in between. The CDR3 is 14 amino acids. Germline loops: CDR1 SEHNR, CDR2 FQNEAQ (reference sequence). In DNA, the CDR3 is TGTGCCAGCAGCTTAGTTGGGACCACCAATGAGCAGTTCTTC. Translating it yields CASSLVGTTNEQFF.